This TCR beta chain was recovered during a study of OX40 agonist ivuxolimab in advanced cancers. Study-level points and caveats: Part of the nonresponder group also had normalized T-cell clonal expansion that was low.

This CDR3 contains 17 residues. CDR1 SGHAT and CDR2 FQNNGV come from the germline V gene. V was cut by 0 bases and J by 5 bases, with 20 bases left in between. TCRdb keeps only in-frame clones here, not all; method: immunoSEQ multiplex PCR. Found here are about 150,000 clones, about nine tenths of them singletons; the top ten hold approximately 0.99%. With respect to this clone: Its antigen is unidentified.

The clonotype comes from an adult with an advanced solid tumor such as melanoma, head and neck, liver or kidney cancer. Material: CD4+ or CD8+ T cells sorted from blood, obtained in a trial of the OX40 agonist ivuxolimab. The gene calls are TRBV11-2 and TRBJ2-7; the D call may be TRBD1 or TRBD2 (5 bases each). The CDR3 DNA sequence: TGTGCCAGCAGCTTAGATGGGGAGAGGCAGGGTCCCCACGAGCAGTACTTC. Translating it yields CASSLDGERQGPHEQYF.